This TCR beta chain is from a study of T cell repertoires in cytomegalovirus infection. Study-level information: The public TCR beta signatures pointed to both CMV infection and matching HLA type.

At least ten counts were recorded for this clonotype. TCRdb processed the reads anew with MiXCR; each CDR3 protein has one entry. The table records about 180,000 distinct CDR3 sequences, around 15% of them present only once. Germline-derived CDR1 and CDR2 are SGHVS and FQNEAQ. V shed 2 bases and J shed 4 bases, with 8 bases lying between them. The CDR3 consists of 13 residues. The sequenced sample consisted of PBMCs. The V gene is TRBV7-8, the J gene TRBJ1-1, with D perhaps matching TRBD1 (5 bases). This receptor was taken from a human donor in good health (CMV status not recorded). Some clones in this sample may be carry-over from other donors' samples. CDR3 in DNA: TGTGCCAGCAGCTTACGGCAGGGCACTGAAGCTTTCTTT. Translation: CASSLRQGTEAFF.